What follows describes a single T cell receptor (beta chain). The CDR3 loop spans 14 amino acids. Germline V gives CDR1 GTSNPN, CDR2 SVGIG (reference sequence). The V segment lost 0 bases and the J segment 6 bases; nucleotides outside the gene matches: 4. These data come from a study of beta chain features in type 1 diabetes. Isolated RNA was reverse transcribed in full, so expressed TCRB transcripts were sequenced. TCRdb's table, derived via immunoSEQ multiplex PCR, lists solely in-frame clones and lacks some. This table has hundreds of thousands of clones, approximately 31% appearing once. This sequence was found in a man between 18 and 35 years old in good health. Input material: naive CD4+ T cells from blood. This chain links TRBV30 with TRBJ2-1, with 8 positions matching TRBD2. CDR3 protein: CAWSVLTSVNEQFF. CDR3 coding DNA: TGTGCCTGGAGTGTGCTGACTAGCGTCAATGAGCAGTTCTTC.